These 6 T cell receptor beta chains share one sample of origin, sequenced in a study of T cell changes during pregnancy in multiple sclerosis. Method: immunoSEQ multiplex PCR; TCRdb's copy keeps in-frame clones and lacks some. The top ten hold about 1.5% of the sample, which has roughly 70,000 clones, less than 95% seen once. The sequences come from peripheral blood, collected in the third trimester of pregnancy. The receptors come from a female donor with multiple sclerosis, enrolled in a pregnancy study.

This chain joins TRBV5-5 and TRBJ2-7; D gene ambiguous. Germline V gene sequence: CDR1 SGHKS, CDR2 YYEKEE (reference sequence). With 7 bases removed from V and 6 bases from J, the gap between germline ends came to 17 bases. The length of the CDR3 is 13 residues. The CDR3: CASHPQNYPEQYF. Here the CDR3 DNA reads TGTGCCAGCCACCCCCAGAATTATCCCGAGCAGTACTTC.

This clone is a singleton in its sample. The V and J genes are TRBV19 and TRBJ2-5; D perhaps matches TRBD1 (5 bases). Trimming pared 5 bases from V and 1 base from J, leaving 8 bases between. This CDR3 region has 13 residues. Germline V gene sequence: CDR1 LNHDA, CDR2 SQIVND (reference sequence). DNA for the CDR3: TGTGCCAGTAGTGAGGACATCCAAGAGACCCAGTACTTC. Residues: CASSEDIQETQYF.

The chain employs TRBV9 and TRBJ2-1, with 8 bases that match TRBD2. J was trimmed by 2 bases and V by 4 bases; bases with no gene match: 5. This CDR3 contains 15 residues. Germline V lookup: CDR1 SGDLS, CDR2 YYNGEE. The CDR3 DNA sequence: TGTGCCAGCAGCCCATATAGCGGGACCTACAATGAGCAGTTCTTC. Translated, it gives CASSPYSGTYNEQFF.

The chain has TRBV7-2 and TRBJ2-5; perhaps TRBD1 as D (7 bases). CDR3 length: 13 amino acids. The germline V gene has CDR1 SGHTA and CDR2 FQGNSA. The germline V and J ends were trimmed by 5 bases and 5 bases, with 12 bases remaining between them. In DNA, the CDR3 is TGTGCCAGCAGCCAGGGGGGCCTGGAGACCCAGTACTTC. It translates to CASSQGGLETQYF. The variable domain in full, completed from reference TRBV7-2 and TRBJ2-5, reads GAGVSQSPSNKVTEKGKDVELRCDPISGHTALYWYRQSLGQGLEFLIYFQGNSAPDKSGLPSDRFSAERTGGSVSTLTIQRTQQEDSAVYLCASSQGGLETQYFGPGTRLLVL.

The genes are TRBV4-1 and TRBJ2-2, with 9 bases aligning to TRBD1. Looked up from germline, CDR1 is MGHRA and CDR2 is YSYEKL. J lost 5 bases, V lost 0 bases, and 4 bases had no gene match. The CDR3 is 16 residues long. The CDR3, as DNA: TGCGCCAGCAGCCAAGAGGGACAGGGAGGGACCGGGGAGCTGTTTTTT. Encoded protein: CASSQEGQGGTGELFF.

The V and J genes are TRBV27 and TRBJ2-7; perhaps TRBD2 as D (6 bases). Trimming left V 3 bases short and J 6 bases short, with 18 bases between. The CDR3 sequence is 15 residues long. The germline V gene encodes CDR1 MNHEY and CDR2 SMNVEV (reference sequence). The CDR3 loop is CASSLSGTLRAEQYF. CDR3 in DNA: TGTGCCAGCAGTTTGTCCGGGACTCTCCGGGCCGAGCAGTACTTC.